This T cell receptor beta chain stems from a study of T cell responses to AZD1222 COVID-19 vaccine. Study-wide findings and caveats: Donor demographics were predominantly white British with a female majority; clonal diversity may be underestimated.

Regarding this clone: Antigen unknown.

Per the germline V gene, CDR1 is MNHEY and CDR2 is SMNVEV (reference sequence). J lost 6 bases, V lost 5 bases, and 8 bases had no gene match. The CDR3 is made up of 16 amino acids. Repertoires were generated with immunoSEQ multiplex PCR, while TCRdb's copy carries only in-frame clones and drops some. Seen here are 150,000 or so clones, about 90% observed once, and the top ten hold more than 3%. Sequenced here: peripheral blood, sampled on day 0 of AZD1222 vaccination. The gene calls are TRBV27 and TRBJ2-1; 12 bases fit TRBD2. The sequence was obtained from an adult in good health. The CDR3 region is CASSIRLAGAVNEQFF. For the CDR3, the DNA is TGTGCCAGCAGTATACGACTAGCGGGAGCGGTCAATGAGCAGTTCTTC.